This is a list of T cell receptor beta chains from one sample in a study of CD8 T cells in ankylosing spondylitis. From the 5' RACE reads, TCRdb called clonotypes with MiXCR, one entry per CDR3 protein. The sample contains 290,000 or so distinct CDR3 sequences, 20% to 25% of which appear only once. Sequenced: blood, either unsorted or a sorted T cell fraction (not recorded which). Source of these receptors: a female donor with ankylosing spondylitis or in good health (not recorded which). The CDR3 runs from the conserved cysteine through the conserved F or W. A D gene is named only where the DNA matches it firmly. Clone size is given for some rows only: seen once, a few or many times, or a class if the clone is expanded.

many,TRBJ2-7,TRBD2,TRBV20-1,TGCAGTGCTCATAAAATGACTAGCGGGATACCCTACGAGCAGTACTTC,CSAHKMTSGIPYEQYF
few,TRBJ1-1,-,TRBV6-5,TGTGCCAGCAGTCGACAGCTGGATGAAGCTTTCTTT,CASSRQLDEAFF
few,TRBJ2-7,TRBD2,TRBV9,TGTGCCAGCAGCCCGGGAGGGACATCCTCCTACGAGCAGTACTTC,CASSPGGTSSYEQYF
-,TRBJ1-2,-,TRBV28,TGTGCCAGCAGTTTATCCATCGCGGGAGGAGGCTACACCTTC,CASSLSIAGGGYTF
few,TRBJ2-1,TRBD2,TRBV19,TGTGCCAGTTCGGGGCGGGAGTATGAGCAGTTCTTC,CASSGREYEQFF
few,TRBJ1-6,-,TRBV4-3,TGCGCCAGCAGCCAGTTCAATTCACCCCTCCACTTT,CASSQFNSPLHF
-,TRBJ2-2,-,TRBV12-5,TGTGCTAGTGCTAGCCGACACACCGGGGAGCTGTTTTTT,CASASRHTGELFF
few,TRBJ2-1,-,TRBV28,TGTGCCAGCAGTTTACCCAGAACGGGGGTTAGCTCCTACAATGAGCAGTTCTTC,CASSLPRTGVSSYNEQFF
few,TRBJ2-3,TRBD1,TRBV24-1,TGTGCCACCAGTGACTCCGGGACAGGGTCGCAGTATTTT,CATSDSGTGSQYF
-,TRBJ1-2,TRBD1,TRBV27,TGTGCCAGCAGCTCGGGACAGAACTATGGCTACACCTTC,CASSSGQNYGYTF
-,TRBJ2-2,-,TRBV6-2/TRBV6-3,TGTGCCAGCAGCTTACTACCCACCGGGGAGCTGTTTTTT,CASSLLPTGELFF
few,TRBJ2-7,TRBD1,TRBV7-6,TGTGCCAGCAGCTTAGAGCAGGGGGTTACCTACGAGCAGTACTTC,CASSLEQGVTYEQYF
few,TRBJ1-6,-,TRBV6-1,TGTGCCAGCACCCCCCGATGGACCCGCGGGCCACCCCTCCACTTT,CASTPRWTRGPPLHF
many,TRBJ2-1,TRBD2,TRBV29-1,TGCAGCGTTGATAGCGGGAGCGCCTGGAGTGTCAATGAGCAGTTCTTC,CSVDSGSAWSVNEQFF
few,TRBJ2-5,-,TRBV7-9,TGTGCCAGCAGCTTAGCGGCGGATCAAGAGACCCAGTACTTC,CASSLAADQETQYF
few,TRBJ1-6,-,TRBV11-3,TGTGCCAGCAGCGACGGACAAAGCAATTCACCCCTCCACTTT,CASSDGQSNSPLHF
few,TRBJ2-7,-,TRBV7-2,TGTGCCAGCAGCTTAGGCGAGGGGCCAGCCTACGAGCAGTACTTC,CASSLGEGPAYEQYF
many,TRBJ2-5,TRBD2,TRBV7-2,TGTGCCAGCAGCTACGGACTAGCGGGAGCTTCCCAAGAGACCCAGTACTTC,CASSYGLAGASQETQYF
-,TRBJ2-7,TRBD2,TRBV15,TGTGCCACCAGCAGAGATCGGGGTAGCGGGAGGGTACTAGGTGAGCAGTACTTC,CATSRDRGSGRVLGEQYF
few,TRBJ2-1,-,TRBV12-3/TRBV12-4,TGTGCCAGCAGTTTGCGGCAGAGAAATCAGTTCTTC,CASSLRQRNQFF
few,TRBJ1-1,-,TRBV20-1,TGCAGTGCTTCACTCCGGAACACTGAAGCTTTCTTT,CSASLRNTEAFF
-,TRBJ2-3,TRBD2,TRBV10-3,TGTGCCATCAGTGACCCACGGACTAGCGGAGATACGCAGTATTTT,CAISDPRTSGDTQYF
few,TRBJ2-1,TRBD2,TRBV20-1,TGCAGTGCTCCTCTAGCGGGAGACTACAATGAGCAGTTCTTC,CSAPLAGDYNEQFF
many,TRBJ2-1,TRBD2,TRBV7-8,TGTGCCAGCAGCTTAGCCCGGGAGGGTCGCAGCAATGAGCAGTTCTTC,CASSLAREGRSNEQFF
many,TRBJ1-1,-,TRBV7-9,TGTGCCAGCAGCTTTGAGGGCCGTACTGAAGCTTTCTTT,CASSFEGRTEAFF
few,TRBJ2-5,TRBD1,TRBV20-1,TGCAGTGCTACAGGACAGGGTCTTTTTGGGGAGACCCAGTACTTC,CSATGQGLFGETQYF
-,TRBJ2-7,-,TRBV20-1,TGCAGTGCTAGAGATCCACAGGAGGGCAACTACGAGCAGTACTTC,CSARDPQEGNYEQYF
few,TRBJ1-2,-,TRBV5-4,TGTGCCAGCAGCTCCAACACTATAGCGGGTTATGGCTACACCTTC,CASSSNTIAGYGYTF
few,TRBJ2-7,-,TRBV9,TGTGCCAGCAGCGTAGGTGTAGGAGGGAGCGGTGGCGAGCAGTACTTC,CASSVGVGGSGGEQYF
few,TRBJ2-1,-,TRBV4-3,TGCGCCAGCAGCCAAGACATGGCAGGGATCAATGAGCAGTTCTTC,CASSQDMAGINEQFF
-,TRBJ2-4,-,TRBV27,TGTGCCAGCAGTAAGACTTTAGCCAAAAACATTCAGTACTTC,CASSKTLAKNIQYF
-,TRBJ1-1,-,TRBV7-2,TGTGCCAGCAGCGTCCGAGGGGGGATGAACACTGAAGCTTTCTTT,CASSVRGGMNTEAFF
-,TRBJ2-7,TRBD2,TRBV4-3,TGCACCAGCAGCCAAACTAGCGGGAGCGGTGAGCAGTACTTC,CTSSQTSGSGEQYF
few,TRBJ1-1,TRBD1,TRBV6-5,TGTGCCAGCAGTTACTCGGGACAGCCGAAGCCATCGGAAGCTTTCTTT,CASSYSGQPKPSEAFF
few,TRBJ1-1,-,TRBV6-5,TGTGCCAGCAGTTACTGGGAAAACACTGAAGCTTTCTTT,CASSYWENTEAFF
many,TRBJ2-5,-,TRBV12-3/TRBV12-4,TGTGCCAGCAGTCCCAATCAAGAGACCCAGTACTTC,CASSPNQETQYF
few,TRBJ2-5,TRBD1,TRBV6-5,TGTGCCAGCAGTTACGAGGGGGCGCGGGAGACCCAGTACTTC,CASSYEGARETQYF
many,TRBJ2-5,-,TRBV7-2,TGTGCCAGCAGCTCCGAGATTCAAGAGACCCAGTACTTC,CASSSEIQETQYF
many,TRBJ1-2,-,TRBV20-1,TGCAGTGCCGGACGGAACTATGGCTACACCTTC,CSAGRNYGYTF
-,TRBJ1-3,-,TRBV5-1,TGCGCCAGCAGCTTGGACAGAGACTCTGGAAACACCATATATTTT,CASSLDRDSGNTIYF
-,TRBJ2-7,-,TRBV3-1,TGTGCCAGCAGCCGAGCTTACTGGACCCACGAGCAGTACTTC,CASSRAYWTHEQYF
-,TRBJ2-7,-,TRBV20-1,TGCAGTGCTAGAGATCCCCAGCGGCCGTCCTACGAGCAGTACTTC,CSARDPQRPSYEQYF
few,TRBJ2-3,-,TRBV7-2,TGTGCCAGCAGCTTAGGCGCTAGCGTCCGCACAGATACGCAGTATTTT,CASSLGASVRTDTQYF
few,TRBJ2-1,TRBD2,TRBV20-1,TGCAGTGCTACTAGCGGGAGGGGGTACAATGAGCAGTTCTTC,CSATSGRGYNEQFF
few,TRBJ2-3,TRBD2,TRBV12-3/TRBV12-4,TGTGCCAGCAGTTTAAAAGCGGGAGGGCCCCGGGGCGATACGCAGTATTTT,CASSLKAGGPRGDTQYF
-,TRBJ2-3,-,TRBV7-2,TGTGCCAGCAGGAGACTCTCCCCCCACACAGATACGCAGTATTTT,CASRRLSPHTDTQYF
-,TRBJ2-7,TRBD2,TRBV20-1,TGCAGTGCCCGGACTAGCGGGAACGGTGAGCAGTACTTC,CSARTSGNGEQYF
few,TRBJ2-7,-,TRBV6-5,TGTGCCAGCAGTTACGAGGGAGGCCTCTACGAGCAGTACTTC,CASSYEGGLYEQYF
-,TRBJ2-2,-,TRBV5-1,TGCGCCAGCAGCCTAGGACCCTTAGGAGGGGAGCTGTTTTTT,CASSLGPLGGELFF
-,TRBJ2-3,-,TRBV13,TGTGCCAGCAGCGGCGGGAACTTCACAGATACGCAGTATTTT,CASSGGNFTDTQYF
-,TRBJ1-5,-,TRBV5-5,TGTGCCAGCAGCCGCCGGGACGACCTAGTGGTTCAGCCCCAGCATTTT,CASSRRDDLVVQPQHF
few,TRBJ2-7,TRBD2,TRBV10-3,TGTGCCATCAGTGACGGACTAGGAAACAAATCCTACGAGCAGTACTTC,CAISDGLGNKSYEQYF
-,TRBJ2-3,-,TRBV6-1,TGTGCCAGCACCCCCGGAGGTGGGGACACCCCAGATACGCAGTATTTT,CASTPGGGDTPDTQYF
few,TRBJ1-5,-,TRBV6-2/TRBV6-3,TGTGCCAGCAGCCTGGGCCTAAATCAGCCCCAGCATTTT,CASSLGLNQPQHF
-,TRBJ2-7,TRBD2,TRBV12-3/TRBV12-4,TGTGCCAGCAGTTTTGCGGGAGACTACGAGCAGTACTTC,CASSFAGDYEQYF
-,TRBJ2-7,TRBD2,TRBV3-1,TGTGCCAGCAGCCAGAGGGAAATACCGGGACTAGCGGGGTTGACCTCCTACGAGCAGTACTTC,CASSQREIPGLAGLTSYEQYF